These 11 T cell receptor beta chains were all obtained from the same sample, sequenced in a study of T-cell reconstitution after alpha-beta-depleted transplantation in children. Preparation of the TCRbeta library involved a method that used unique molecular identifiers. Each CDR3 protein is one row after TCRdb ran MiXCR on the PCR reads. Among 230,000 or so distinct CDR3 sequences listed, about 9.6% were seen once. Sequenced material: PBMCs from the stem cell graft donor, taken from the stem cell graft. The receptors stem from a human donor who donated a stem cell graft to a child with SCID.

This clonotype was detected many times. The CDR3 nucleotides read TGTGCCAGCAAGGATGATCTCAGATCGTACACCTTC. Protein product: CASKDDLRSYTF. The chain recombines TRBV2 with TRBJ1-2; no reliable D call. CDR1 and CDR2 from the germline V gene are SNHLY and FYNNEI. CDR3 length: 12 amino acids. Trimming left V 7 bases short and J 11 bases short, with 17 bases between.

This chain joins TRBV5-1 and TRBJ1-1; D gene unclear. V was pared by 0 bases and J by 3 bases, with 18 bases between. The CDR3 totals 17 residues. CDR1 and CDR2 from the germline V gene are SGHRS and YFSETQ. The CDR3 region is CASSLASSSVADTEAFF. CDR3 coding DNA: TGCGCCAGCAGCTTGGCTAGCAGCTCGGTGGCGGACACTGAAGCTTTCTTT. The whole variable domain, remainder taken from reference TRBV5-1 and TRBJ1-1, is KAGVTQTPRYLIKTRGQQVTLSCSPISGHRSVSWYQQTPGQGLQFLFEYFSETQRNKGNFPGRFSGRQFSNSRSEMNVSTLELGDSALYLCASSLASSSVADTEAFFGQGTRLTVV.

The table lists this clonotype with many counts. The CDR3 bases are TGTGCCAGCAGCCCCCGGACAGGCCCCGGAGCTTTCTTT. Protein: CASSPRTGPGAFF. The chain uses TRBV7-2 and TRBJ1-1; 7 positions match TRBD1. Germline V gene sequence: CDR1 SGHTA, CDR2 FQGNSA. The CDR3 length is 13 residues. V lost 5 bases to trimming and J lost 10 bases; unmatched junction nucleotides: 10.

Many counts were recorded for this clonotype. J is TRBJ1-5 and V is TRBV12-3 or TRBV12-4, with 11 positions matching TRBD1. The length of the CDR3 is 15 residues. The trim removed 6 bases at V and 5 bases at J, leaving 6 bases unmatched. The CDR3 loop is CASRLEGQGDQPQHF. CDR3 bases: TGTGCCAGCAGGCTGGAGGGACAGGGGGATCAGCCCCAGCATTTT.

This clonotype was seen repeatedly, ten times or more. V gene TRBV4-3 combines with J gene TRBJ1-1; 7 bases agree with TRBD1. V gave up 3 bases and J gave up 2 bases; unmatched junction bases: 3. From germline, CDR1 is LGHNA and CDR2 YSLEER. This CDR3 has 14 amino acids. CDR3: CASSHRDSNTEAFF. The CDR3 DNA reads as TGCGCCAGCAGCCACCGGGACAGTAACACTGAAGCTTTCTTT.

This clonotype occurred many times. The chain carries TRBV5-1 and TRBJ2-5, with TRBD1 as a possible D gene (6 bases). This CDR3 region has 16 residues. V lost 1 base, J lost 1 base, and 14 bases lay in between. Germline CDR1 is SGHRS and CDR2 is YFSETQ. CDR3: CASSLSTLGGQETQYF. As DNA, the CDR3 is TGCGCCAGCAGCTTGTCAACCCTAGGGGGCCAAGAGACCCAGTACTTC.

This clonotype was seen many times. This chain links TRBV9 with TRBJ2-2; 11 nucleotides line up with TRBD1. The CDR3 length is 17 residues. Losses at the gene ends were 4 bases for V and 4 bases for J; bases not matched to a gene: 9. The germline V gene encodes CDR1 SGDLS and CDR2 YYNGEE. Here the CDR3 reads CASSIPQGQGVTGELFF. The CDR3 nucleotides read TGTGCCAGCAGCATCCCACAGGGACAGGGGGTCACCGGGGAGCTGTTTTTT.

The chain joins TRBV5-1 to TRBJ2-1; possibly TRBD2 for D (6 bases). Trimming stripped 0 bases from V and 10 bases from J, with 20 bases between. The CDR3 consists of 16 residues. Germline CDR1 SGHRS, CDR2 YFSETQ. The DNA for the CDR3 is TGCGCCAGCAGCTTGGGCGGGACTTCCTCCTTCAACGAGCAGTTCTTC. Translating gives CASSLGGTSSFNEQFF.

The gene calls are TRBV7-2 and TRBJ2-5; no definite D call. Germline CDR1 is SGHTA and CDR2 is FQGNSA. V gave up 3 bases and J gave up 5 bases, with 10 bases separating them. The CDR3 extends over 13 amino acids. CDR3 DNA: TGTGCCAGCAGCTTGAGTGGTTGGGAGACCCAGTACTTC. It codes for CASSLSGWETQYF.

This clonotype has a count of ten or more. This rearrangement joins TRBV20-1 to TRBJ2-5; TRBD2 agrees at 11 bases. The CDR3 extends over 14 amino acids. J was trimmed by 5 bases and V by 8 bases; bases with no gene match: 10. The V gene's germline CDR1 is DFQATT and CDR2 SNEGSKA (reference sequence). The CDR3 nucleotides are TGCAGTTTTCGATTAGCGGGGGGGCAGGAGACCCAGTACTTC. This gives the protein CSFRLAGGQETQYF.

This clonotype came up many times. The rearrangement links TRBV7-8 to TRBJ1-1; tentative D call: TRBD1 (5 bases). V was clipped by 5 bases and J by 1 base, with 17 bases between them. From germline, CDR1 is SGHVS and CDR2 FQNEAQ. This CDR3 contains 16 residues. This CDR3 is CASSPTLTARNTEAFF. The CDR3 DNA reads TGTGCCAGCAGCCCCACCCTGACAGCTAGGAACACTGAAGCTTTCTTT.